This TCR beta chain comes out of a study of T-cell memory formation after mild COVID-19. Study-level background: TCR clusters largely stayed donor specific.

Study observations and caveats: Prior to infection, memory already included some responding clones, suggesting cross-reactive memory joined. Chiefly within CM and EM were the contracting CD4+ clones; CD8+ ones were within EMRA. Confirmation of SARS-CoV-2 specificity was lacking for second-wave clones peaking day 37.

A single record per CDR3 protein comes from TCRdb applying MiXCR to the 5' RACE reads. Of around 320,000 distinct CDR3 sequences listed, approximately 20% are singletons. CDR1 and CDR2 (germline): SGHDN, FVKESK. This CDR3 is 15 amino acids long. V lost 8 bases to trimming and J lost 0 bases, with 15 bases between them. Worth noting for this clonotype: Its antigen is not known.

This sequence was found in a man between 18 and 35 years old who had mild COVID-19 (a few samples of this study predate the infection). Cell type and time point are not known. Sample: PBMCs or a T cell subset sorted from them (not recorded which). This chain uses TRBV14 with TRBJ2-3, with unresolved D. CDR3 region: CASEDLVSSTDTQYF. As DNA, the CDR3 is TGTGCCAGCGAAGACCTGGTGTCTAGCACAGATACGCAGTATTTT.